The 27 T cell receptor beta chains below all came from one sample that was sequenced in a study of blood T cell repertoires in COVID-19. Measured with immunoSEQ multiplex PCR; TCRdb has only the in-frame clones, and not every one. The sample lists roughly 200,000 clones; around 85% were seen once. Sequenced input: PBMCs or T cells enriched from blood (not recorded which). Receptors were obtained from a man aged 40-50 years who had recovered from COVID-19.

This sequence joins TRBV27 and TRBJ2-7; possibly TRBD2 for D (5 bases). The V gene's germline CDR1 is MNHEY and CDR2 SMNVEV (reference sequence). This CDR3 contains 14 residues. Trimming took 2 bases from V and 3 from J, leaving 11 bases between them. CDR3 coding DNA: TGTGCCAGCAGTTTAGGGAGACGGCACTACGAGCAGTACTTC. This encodes CASSLGRRHYEQYF.

V gene TRBV6-5 combines with J gene TRBJ1-2; a possible D gene is TRBD1 (6 bases). Germline V gives CDR1 MNHEY, CDR2 SVGAGI. The CDR3 sequence is 16 residues long. The germline V and J ends were trimmed by 0 bases and 0 bases, with 11 bases remaining between them. CDR3 region: CASSYSRRQANYGYTF. The DNA for the CDR3 is TGTGCCAGCAGTTACTCCCGCAGACAGGCTAACTATGGCTACACCTTC.

The chain has TRBV9 and TRBJ1-2, with 7 bases aligning to TRBD1. The CDR3 totals 15 residues. After removal of 2 bases from V and 5 bases from J, the junction contained 9 bases not matched to a gene. From germline, CDR1 is SGDLS and CDR2 YYNGEE. The CDR3 DNA reads as TGTGCCAGCAGCGTCGTAGTAGGGGGCAGTTATGGCTACACCTTC. It codes for CASSVVVGGSYGYTF.

This chain joins TRBV7-9 and TRBJ1-1; TRBD1 is a possible D gene (6 bases). Germline V gene data show CDR1 as SEHNR and CDR2 as FQNEAQ (reference sequence). This CDR3 region has 13 residues. V shed 5 bases and J shed 7 bases, with 14 bases lying between them. The DNA for the CDR3 is TGTGCCAGCAGCATGATGGGACAAGGTGAAGCTTTCTTT. This translates into CASSMMGQGEAFF. The whole variable domain, filled in from reference TRBV7-9 and TRBJ1-1, reads DTGVSQNPRHKITKRGQNVTFRCDPISEHNRLYWYRQTLGQGPEFLTYFQNEAQLEKSRLLSDRFSAERPKGSFSTLEIQRTEQGDSAMYLCASSMMGQGEAFFGQGTRLTVV.

This clone has only a few counts. The chain joins TRBV10-3 to TRBJ2-2, with TRBD2 identical over 9 bases. Germline V CDR1 and CDR2: ENHRY, SYGVKD. The CDR3 runs 15 residues. J gave up 7 bases and V 3 bases, and 6 bases lay outside the gene matches. CDR3 coding DNA: TGTGCCATCAGTGATTTGCGGGAGGGCCTCGGGGAGCTGTTTTTT. It yields the protein CAISDLREGLGELFF.

The genes are TRBV5-5 and TRBJ2-7, with D perhaps TRBD2 (5 bases). The CDR3 covers 14 residues. Germline V CDR1 and CDR2: SGHKS, YYEKEE (reference sequence). Trimming shortened V by 2 bases and J by 3 bases, and 12 bases separated the two germline ends. The CDR3 nucleotides are TGTGCCAGCAGCTTTCGGGGAACTAGCTACGAGCAGTACTTC. Protein product: CASSFRGTSYEQYF.

This clone appeared once. The gene calls are TRBV3-1 (or the pseudogene TRBV3-2) and TRBJ2-4; the D gene is possibly TRBD1 (6 bases). The germline CDR1 and CDR2 sequences are LGHDT and YNNKEL (reference sequence). The V end lost 2 bases, the J end lost 1 base, and 9 bases lay between the germline ends. This CDR3 spans 15 amino acids. CDR3 region: CASSQSGVAKNIQYF. The DNA of the CDR3 is TGTGCCAGCAGCCAATCAGGGGTCGCCAAAAACATTCAGTACTTC.

This chain connects TRBV4-1 to TRBJ2-7, with D maybe TRBD2 (6 bases). The V end lost 0 bases, the J end lost 2 bases, and 14 bases lay between the germline ends. CDR1 and CDR2 from the germline V gene are MGHRA and YSYEKL. The CDR3 has 16 amino acids. Written as DNA, the CDR3 is TGCGCCAGCAGCCAAGATTGGGGGGAGAATGCCTACGAGCAGTACTTC. Translated: CASSQDWGENAYEQYF.

V is TRBV10-3 and J is TRBJ1-1; 8 bases map to TRBD1. Germline CDR1 ENHRY, CDR2 SYGVKD. With V trimmed by 6 bases and J by 4 bases, 4 bases remained unmatched. The CDR3 has 13 amino acids. The CDR3 DNA sequence: TGTGCCATCAGCTCAGGGGGCATCACTGAAGCTTTCTTT. Its translation: CAISSGGITEAFF.

This chain joins TRBV9 and TRBJ2-1; no reliable D call. The CDR3 length is 15 residues. V was trimmed by 0 bases and J by 5 bases, leaving 12 bases between them. CDR1 is SGDLS, CDR2 YYNGEE, per germline. CDR3 DNA sequence: TGTGCCAGCAGCGTAGAGCCTGGTCTAAACAATGAGCAGTTCTTC. As protein: CASSVEPGLNNEQFF.

V and J are TRBV19 and TRBJ1-1, with D possibly matching TRBD1 (6 bases). The CDR3 loop spans 13 amino acids. Trimming stripped 5 bases from V and 3 bases from J, with 10 bases between. Germline values: CDR1 LNHDA, CDR2 SQIVND (reference sequence). This chain's CDR3 is CASSPDRDTEAFF. CDR3 coding DNA: TGTGCCAGTAGTCCGGACAGAGACACTGAAGCTTTCTTT.

This chain links TRBV11-2 with TRBJ2-1; TRBD2 agrees at 12 bases. The CDR3 consists of 18 residues. Per the germline V gene, CDR1 is SGHAT and CDR2 is FQNNGV. With 1 base clipped from V and 4 bases from J, the junction kept 8 bases outside the gene matches. The CDR3 nucleotides are TGTGCCAGCAGCTTAGTAGGGGGACTAGCGGGTCTTTACAATGAGCAGTTCTTC. The encoded protein is CASSLVGGLAGLYNEQFF.

The V and J genes are TRBV6-6 and TRBJ1-2, with 10 bases matching TRBD1. This CDR3 has 14 amino acids. Trimming cost V 10 bases and J 5 bases; bases outside gene matches: 10. CDR1 and CDR2 (germline): MNHNY, SVGAGI (reference sequence). CDR3 sequence (DNA): TGTGCCACCAACACGGGACAGGGGATATATGGCTACACCTTC. Translation: CATNTGQGIYGYTF.

CDR3 region: CASSAPLSPEQFF. The CDR3 bases are TGTGCCAGCAGCGCACCACTATCACCTGAGCAGTTCTTC. The V call is TRBV7-9, the J call TRBJ2-1, with D unclear. Looked up from germline, CDR1 is SEHNR and CDR2 is FQNEAQ (reference sequence). CDR3 length: 13 amino acids. Between the trimmed V and J ends, which lost 5 bases and 9 bases, there was a span of 14 bases.

The rearrangement uses TRBV3-1 (or the pseudogene TRBV3-2) and TRBJ2-3; 9 nucleotides agree with TRBD2. CDR3 length equals 15 residues. Germline V lookup: CDR1 LGHDT, CDR2 YNNKEL (reference sequence). V was pared by 10 bases and J by 1 base, with 9 bases of the junction left unmatched. For the CDR3, the DNA is TGTGCCACCACCCGCCAGCGGGAGGGCACAGATACGCAGTATTTT. Protein: CATTRQREGTDTQYF.

CDR3 DNA: TGTGCCAGCAGCCAAGATGAGGACAGGCTGTACACTGAAGCTTTCTTT. Protein product: CASSQDEDRLYTEAFF. This chain links TRBV4-2 with TRBJ1-1, with 7 bases aligning to TRBD1. Germline V gene lookup returns CDR1 LGHNA and CDR2 YNFKEQ. The CDR3 contains 16 residues. V shed 0 bases and J 3 bases; nucleotides not matched to a gene: 7.

V is TRBV7-9 and J is TRBJ1-6; 8 positions agree with TRBD1. Germline CDR1 is SEHNR and CDR2 is FQNEAQ (reference sequence). V lost 5 bases, J lost 6 bases, and 9 bases stayed unmatched. The CDR3 is 16 residues long. For the CDR3, the DNA is TGTGCCAGCAGCCGGTGGGACAGGTGGTTTAATTCACCCCTCCACTTT. Residues: CASSRWDRWFNSPLHF.

This sequence joins TRBV21-1 and TRBJ1-2. TRBV21-1 is deemed a pseudogene. The CDR3 is made up of 14 amino acids. In DNA form, the CDR3 reads TGTGCCAGCAGCCACGGACCGAGGGCGAATGGCTACACCTTC. This encodes CASSHGPRANGYTF.

The chain joins TRBV19 to TRBJ2-1; TRBD1 is a possible D gene (6 bases). Per germline, CDR1 LNHDA and CDR2 SQIVND (reference sequence). There are 14 residues in the CDR3. V lost 4 bases, J lost 6 bases, and 13 bases lay in between. CDR3 region: CASSKIQGTNEQFF. The CDR3, as DNA: TGTGCCAGTAGTAAAATACAGGGTACCAATGAGCAGTTCTTC.

For the CDR3, the DNA is TGTGCCAGCAGAGAGGACAGGGGAGCAGATGAAGCTTTCTTT. Translation gives CASREDRGADEAFF. V is TRBV2 and J is TRBJ1-1; 9 nucleotides align to TRBD1. J gave up 7 bases and V 6 bases, and 9 bases lay outside the gene matches. The germline V gene encodes CDR1 SNHLY and CDR2 FYNNEI. The CDR3 contains 14 residues.

The chain is built from TRBV5-4 and TRBJ2-7; 8 bases line up with TRBD1. Germline assignment: CDR1 SGHNT and CDR2 YYREEE (reference sequence). The ends lost 4 bases at V and 12 bases at J; junction bases unmatched: 15. CDR3 length equals 14 residues. The CDR3 DNA reads as TGTGCCAGCAGCACCTCAGAGGACAGGGCTCATCTGTACTTC. Protein sequence: CASSTSEDRAHLYF.

This clone was picked up one time. The chain links TRBV11-2 to TRBJ2-4; perhaps TRBD1 as D (6 bases). Looked up from germline, CDR1 is SGHAT and CDR2 is FQNNGV. The CDR3 covers 17 residues. Trimming pared 1 base from V and 1 base from J, leaving 14 bases between. This CDR3 reads CASSLGLVGAAKNIQYF. In DNA, the CDR3 is TGTGCCAGCAGCTTAGGGTTAGTGGGGGCTGCCAAAAACATTCAGTACTTC.

V usage is TRBV7-8 and J usage is TRBJ2-7, with 15 bases identical to TRBD2. V dropped 4 bases and J dropped 3; count of bases not matched to a gene: 10. The CDR3 consists of 18 residues. Germline CDR1 is SGHVS and CDR2 is FQNEAQ. CDR3 protein: CASSSDRGTSGRFYEQYF. CDR3 sequence (DNA): TGTGCCAGCAGCTCTGACAGGGGGACTAGCGGGAGGTTCTACGAGCAGTACTTC.

The chain recombines TRBV13 with TRBJ2-7; possibly TRBD2 for D (5 bases). Between the trimmed V and J ends, which lost 4 bases and 7 bases, there was a span of 17 bases. There are 14 residues in the CDR3. The germline gives CDR1 PRHDT, CDR2 FYEKMQ (reference sequence). The CDR3 sequence: CASSSPSGVGEQYF. For the CDR3, the DNA is TGTGCCAGCAGCTCCCCGTCCGGGGTTGGGGAGCAGTACTTC.

The genes are TRBV9 and TRBJ1-4; no definite D call. From germline, CDR1 is SGDLS and CDR2 YYNGEE. This CDR3 has 15 amino acids. Trimming removed 0 bases at V and 4 bases at J, with 10 bases between. The CDR3 DNA reads TGTGCCAGCAGCGTAGGGTCGGTGATTAATGAAAAACTGTTTTTT. Translating gives CASSVGSVINEKLFF.

The V and J genes are TRBV19 and TRBJ2-7; 12 bases fit TRBD2. The length of the CDR3 is 15 residues. Looked up from germline, CDR1 is LNHDA and CDR2 is SQIVND (reference sequence). The J segment lost 6 bases and the V segment lost 4 bases, leaving 7 bases of the junction unmatched. The CDR3 DNA is TGTGCCAGTAGTACCGTGGCTAGCGGGAGGGGCGAGCAGTACTTC. Protein sequence: CASSTVASGRGEQYF. Combining the CDR3 with reference TRBV19 and TRBJ2-7 gives the whole variable domain DGGITQSPKYLFRKEGQNVTLSCEQNLNHDAMYWYRQDPGQGLRLIYYSQIVNDFQKGDIAEGYSVSREKKESFPLTVTSAQKNPTAFYLCASSTVASGRGEQYFGPGTRLTVT.

This clone was observed a handful of times. The gene calls are TRBV6-2 or TRBV6-3 and TRBJ1-5, with a weak D call TRBD1 (5 bases). Per the germline V gene, CDR1 is MNHEY and CDR2 is SVGEGT. This CDR3 region has 16 residues. V lost 5 bases and J lost 1, with 15 bases in between. The CDR3 loop reads CASSMTAGLSNQPQHF. The DNA for the CDR3 is TGTGCCAGCAGTATGACAGCTGGTTTGAGCAATCAGCCCCAGCATTTT.